There are a few counts of the clone carrying this TCR beta chain. Its antigen remains unidentified. Each CDR3 protein gets one entry after TCRdb re-called the RT-PCR reads with MiXCR. The repertoire holds around 20,000 distinct CDR3 sequences, with less than 75% as singletons. This CDR3 is built from 13 residues. Germline lookup yields CDR1 MGHDK and CDR2 SYGVNS. Trimming removed 5 bases at V and 3 bases at J, with 10 bases between. The data were taken from a study of yellow fever vaccine responses in identical twins. Points from the study as a whole: Each twin's T cell response to the vaccine was reported to look partly convergent and partly personalized.

The TCR originated in a woman younger than 30 who received the yellow fever vaccine. J is TRBJ1-2 and V is TRBV25-1; D remains ambiguous. The specimen comprised T cells from blood (PBMCs), unsorted or a sorted subset (not recorded which), sampled before or after yellow fever vaccination (not recorded which). CDR3 loop: CASSNMGHYGYTF. CDR3 nucleotides: TGTGCCAGCAGTAATATGGGCCACTATGGCTACACCTTC.